This T cell receptor beta chain was observed in a study of human CD8 memory T cell subsets. UMI-labeled 5' RACE produced the TCR beta libraries. TCRdb re-called the 5' RACE reads and gives one entry per CDR3 protein, without DNA. The specimen's table records more than 5,500 distinct CDR3 sequences. Whole-study results and caveats: The study found similarly high diversity in stem-like memory and precursor exhausted T cells, unlike effector memory cells. Greater diversity was suggested by Chao1 estimates for stem-like memory T cells than for precursor exhausted T cells.

Germline V CDR1 and CDR2: SGDLS, YYNGEE. The CDR3 consists of 16 residues. About this clonotype: The antigen is unknown.

With exhausted-like traits, TPEX cells were early memory CD8+ T cells that were CCR7+ PD-1+ TIGIT+. PBMC in the sample derive from buffy coats of healthy donors. The study used negative magnetic separation to enrich total CD8+ T cells. The source material was CD8+ T cells from PBMCs. The origin of this receptor is a human donor in good health. The chain recombines TRBV9 with TRBJ2-7; lacking DNA, the TRBD2 call made by TCRdb goes unchecked. CDR3 amino acids: CASSPQTSGIVYEQYF.